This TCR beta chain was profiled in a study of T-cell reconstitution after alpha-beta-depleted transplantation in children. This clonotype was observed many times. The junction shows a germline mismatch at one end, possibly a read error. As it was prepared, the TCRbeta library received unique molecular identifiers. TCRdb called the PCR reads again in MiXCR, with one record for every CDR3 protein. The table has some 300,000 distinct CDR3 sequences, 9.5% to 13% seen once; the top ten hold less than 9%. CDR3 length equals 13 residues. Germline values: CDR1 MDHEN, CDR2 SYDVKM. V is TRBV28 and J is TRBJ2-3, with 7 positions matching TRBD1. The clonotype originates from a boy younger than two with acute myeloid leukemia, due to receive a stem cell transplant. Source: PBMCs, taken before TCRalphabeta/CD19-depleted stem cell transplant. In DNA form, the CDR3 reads TGTGCCAGCAGTTTAGCGGTAGGGACAGTCCCGTCTTTT. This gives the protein CASSLAVGTVPSF. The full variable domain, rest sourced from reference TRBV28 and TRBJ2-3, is DVKVTQSSRYLVKRTGEKVFLECVQDMDHENMFWYRQDPGLGLRLIYFSYDVKMKEKGDIPEGYSVSREKKERFSLILESASTNQTSMYLCASSLAVGTVPSFGPGTRLTVL.